This passage covers 26 T cell receptor beta chains from one sample sequenced in a study of Graves' ophthalmopathy and Graves' hyperthyroidism. From RNA, the CDR3 regions of TCR beta chains were amplified and sequenced. First-round RT-PCR used HTBI primers; second-round multiplex PCR followed. TCRdb itself ran the multiplex PCR reads through MiXCR, one entry per CDR3 protein. The sample has 500,000 to 700,000 distinct CDR3 sequences; roughly 39% are singletons. The sequencing input was peripheral blood or thyroid tissue (not recorded which). Receptors were obtained from an adult man with Graves' hyperthyroidism.

The rearrangement uses TRBV10-3 and TRBJ2-5; TRBD2 matches at 9 bases. The end of the DNA is better explained by TRBJ2-1, so the J call may be wrong. CDR3 length: 13 residues. Germline loops: CDR1 ENHRY, CDR2 SYGVKD. This CDR3 reads CASTILAGDEQFF. The DNA for the CDR3 is TGTGCCAGCACCATACTAGCGGGCGATGAGCAGTTCTTC.

The CDR3 bases are TGTGCCCTCTCCGGGACAGGGGGAGAGACCCAGTACTTC. Encoded protein: CALSGTGGETQYF. This chain links TRBV24-1 with TRBJ2-5; 11 nucleotides agree with TRBD1. This CDR3 region has 13 residues. Trimming cost V 12 bases and J 4 bases; bases outside gene matches: 6. CDR1 and CDR2 from the germline V gene are KGHDR and SFDVKD.

A word on this clonotype: Here the CDR3 omits its conserved ending phenylalanine or tryptophan, so a read error is the likely source. The chain combines TRBV11-2 with TRBJ1-1; TRBD1 is a possible D gene (5 bases). Germline V gene data show CDR1 as SGHAT and CDR2 as FQNNGV. The CDR3 consists of 17 residues. V lost 1 base to trimming and J lost 1 base, with 16 bases between them. This CDR3 is CASSLVLWRGSNTEAFS. The CDR3 DNA follows: TGTGCCAGCAGCTTAGTTTTATGGAGGGGTTCGAACACTGAAGCTTTCTCT.

The rearrangement joins TRBV5-4 to TRBJ2-5, with D maybe TRBD1 (7 bases). V lost 4 bases, J lost 5 bases, and 27 bases lay in between. There are 18 residues in the CDR3. The V gene's germline CDR1 is SGHNT and CDR2 YYREEE (reference sequence). This chain's CDR3 is CASSQGSPGGQQWETQYF. CDR3 bases: TGTGCCAGCAGCCAAGGGTCCCCCGGGGGACAGCAGTGGGAGACCCAGTACTTC.

This clonotype was counted a few times. J is TRBJ1-4 and V is TRBV7-9; 12 bases agree with TRBD1. Germline CDR1 and CDR2: SEHNR and FQNEAQ (reference sequence). V lost 5 bases to trimming and J lost 3 bases; unmatched junction nucleotides: 13. This CDR3 is 19 amino acids long. The CDR3 DNA follows: TGTGCCAGCAGCCCGAACTCCGGGACAGGGGGCGCATCTAATGAAAAACTGTTTTTT. Amino acid sequence: CASSPNSGTGGASNEKLFF.

Note on this clonotype: A read error is likely, as this CDR3 ends without the conserved phenylalanine or tryptophan. The V gene is TRBV13, the J gene TRBJ2-7, with 9 positions matching TRBD1. Per the germline V gene, CDR1 is PRHDT and CDR2 is FYEKMQ (reference sequence). The CDR3 runs 16 residues. Trimming at V came to 3 bases and at J to 0 bases, leaving 6 bases not matched to a gene. CDR3 sequence reads: CASSLGTGTASYEQYL. The CDR3 DNA follows: TGTGCCAGCAGCTTGGGGACAGGGACGGCCTCCTACGAGCAGTACCTC.

The chain recombines TRBV29-1 with TRBJ2-7, with D possibly TRBD2 on 6 matching bases. The CDR3 contains 14 residues. Germline lookup yields CDR1 SQVTM and CDR2 ANQGSEA. The ends were cut back, 3 bases at V and 2 bases at J, with 14 bases in the middle. CDR3 amino acids: CSVDGGMGTYEQYF. The DNA of the CDR3 is TGCAGCGTTGACGGCGGGATGGGGACCTACGAGCAGTACTTC.

Ten or more counts support this clonotype. The chain has TRBV7-3 and TRBJ2-2; 8 nucleotides align to TRBD2. The CDR3 totals 16 residues. Germline CDR1 SGHTA, CDR2 FQGTGA. The ends lost 9 bases at V and 5 bases at J; junction bases unmatched: 14. In DNA form, the CDR3 reads TGTGCCAGTAATCGAGAGAGCGGGAGACGGACCGGGGAGCTGTTTTTT. Protein product: CASNRESGRRTGELFF.

This clonotype was counted at least ten times. The gene calls are TRBV10-3 and TRBJ2-2; D ambiguous. The V and J ends lost 5 bases and 1 base respectively, with 5 bases between them. The CDR3 length is 13 residues. CDR1 ENHRY and CDR2 SYGVKD come from the germline V gene. This CDR3 is CAISPGNTGELFF. Written as DNA, the CDR3 is TGTGCCATCAGTCCCGGGAACACCGGGGAGCTGTTTTTT.

This clonotype came up once. This clone may be a read error of a much larger clone one base away. The V and J genes are TRBV10-2 and TRBJ1-4; D may be TRBD1 (5 bases). Germline CDR1 is WSHSY and CDR2 is SAAADI. The V gene lost 2 bases and the J gene lost 6 bases, with 10 bases spanning the gap. The CDR3 runs to 14 residues. The CDR3 nucleotides are TGCGCCAGCAGTGAGGATGGGGCAGATGAAAAACTGTTTTTT. It encodes CASSEDGADEKLFF.

In its sample, this clonotype was seen many times. CDR3 loop: CATSRVQGPPQPQHF. In nucleotides, the CDR3 is TGTGCCACCAGCAGGGTACAGGGTCCCCCTCAGCCCCAGCATTTT. The chain recombines TRBV15 with TRBJ1-5, with D perhaps TRBD1 (6 bases). Germline loops: CDR1 LNHNV, CDR2 YYDKDF (reference sequence). V dropped 3 bases and J dropped 6 bases, with 15 bases sitting between them. The CDR3 spans 15 residues.

V gene TRBV7-2 combines with J gene TRBJ1-4, with 7 bases matching TRBD1. The CDR3 totals 14 residues. Germline CDR1 is SGHTA and CDR2 is FQGNSA. Trimming removed 4 bases from V and 5 bases from J; junction bases left unmatched: 4. The CDR3 nucleotides read TGTGCCAGCAGCTCCCGACAGGGAAATGAAAAACTGTTTTTT. It is translated as CASSSRQGNEKLFF.

The table lists this clonotype with many counts. The V call is TRBV12-3 or TRBV12-4, the J call TRBJ2-5; possible D gene TRBD1, 5 bases. The length of the CDR3 is 16 residues. Between the trimmed V and J ends, which lost 4 bases and 1 base, there was a span of 16 bases. The CDR3 loop is CASSSSTLGVQETQYF. The CDR3 DNA reads as TGTGCCAGCAGTTCATCAACCCTAGGGGTCCAAGAGACCCAGTACTTC.

The sample holds many counts of this clonotype. The chain recombines TRBV12-3 or TRBV12-4 with TRBJ1-5; possibly TRBD1 for D (5 bases). Trimming removed 6 bases from V and 3 bases from J, with 12 bases in between. This CDR3 has 14 amino acids. CDR3 coding DNA: TGTGCCAGCAGGTCCGGGACGAACAATCAGCCCCAGCATTTT. Its translation: CASRSGTNNQPQHF.

This sequence joins TRBV2 and TRBJ1-1; D not certain. The CDR3 sequence is 14 residues long. With 4 bases removed from V and 4 bases from J, the gap between germline ends came to 13 bases. Germline lookup yields CDR1 SNHLY and CDR2 FYNNEI. CDR3: CASSGPGEGTEAFF. The CDR3 coding sequence is TGTGCCAGCAGTGGGCCGGGCGAGGGCACTGAAGCTTTCTTT.

This chain uses TRBV10-3 with TRBJ1-1; TRBD1 matches 7 bases. This CDR3 region has 12 residues. In germline, CDR1 is ENHRY, CDR2 SYGVKD. The J segment lost 5 bases and the V segment lost 5 bases, leaving 2 bases of the junction unmatched. The CDR3 reads CAISPTGTEAFF. As DNA, the CDR3 is TGTGCCATCAGTCCGACAGGGACTGAAGCTTTCTTT.

Regarding this clonotype: A clone one base away is much larger, so this may be a read error. This rearrangement joins TRBV7-9 to TRBJ1-5; weak D call: TRBD1 (6 bases). V was pared by 8 bases and J by 3 bases, with 20 bases between. CDR1 is SEHNR, CDR2 FQNEAQ, per germline (reference sequence). The CDR3 extends over 16 amino acids. CDR3 in DNA: TGTGCCAGCGGCTCCAATACAGGGAGGACCAATCAGCCCCAGCATTTT. Its translation: CASGSNTGRTNQPQHF.

This chain uses TRBV5-5 with TRBJ1-3; the match to TRBD1 covers 8 bases. The junction had 5 bases not matched to a gene; V was cut back by 5 bases and J by 4 bases. Germline-derived CDR1 and CDR2 are SGHKS and YYEKEE (reference sequence). This CDR3 has 14 residues. The CDR3 sequence is CASSQTGAGNTIYF. DNA for the CDR3: TGTGCCAGCAGTCAGACAGGGGCCGGAAACACCATATATTTT. The entire variable domain, with the rest obtained from reference TRBV5-5 and TRBJ1-3, is as follows: DAGVTQSPTHLIKTRGQQVTLRCSPISGHKSVSWYQQVLGQGPQFIFQYYEKEERGRGNFPDRFSARQFPNYSSELNVNALLLGDSALYLCASSQTGAGNTIYFGEGSWLTVV.

In this sample, this clonotype turned up once. CDR3 sequence reads: CARRGLQETQYF. The DNA for the CDR3 is TGTGCCCGCCGGGGCTTACAAGAGACCCAGTACTTC. The rearrangement uses TRBV5-6 and TRBJ2-5, with D possibly being TRBD1 or TRBD2 (5 bases each). Germline-derived CDR1 and CDR2 are SGHDT and YYEEEE. Trimming took off 10 bases at V and 2 bases at J, with 12 bases between the two ends. The CDR3 loop spans 12 amino acids.

This clonotype was recorded at least ten times. This rearrangement joins TRBV29-1 to TRBJ2-7; D remains ambiguous. V was trimmed by 2 bases and J by 6 bases, leaving 8 bases between them. The germline CDR1 and CDR2 sequences are SQVTM and ANQGSEA. This CDR3 has 11 amino acids. CDR3 region: CSVEQVSEQYF. Here the CDR3 DNA reads TGCAGCGTTGAACAGGTGTCCGAGCAGTACTTC.

This clonotype has only a few counts. V is TRBV12-3 or TRBV12-4 and J is TRBJ1-1; D may be TRBD1 (6 bases). CDR3 length: 16 amino acids. Trimming took 5 bases from V and 5 from J, leaving 21 bases between them. The CDR3 sequence: CASSPSGGARGTEAFF. CDR3 nucleotides: TGTGCCAGCAGTCCCAGTGGGGGGGCCCGGGGGACTGAAGCTTTCTTT.

This clonotype was recorded once. This chain uses TRBV7-8 with TRBJ2-4; D may be TRBD1 (5 bases). CDR1 and CDR2 (germline): SGHVS, FQNEAQ. The CDR3 has 12 amino acids. Deletions cut 1 base from V and 8 bases from J, with 6 bases between. In nucleotides, the CDR3 is TGTGCCAGCAGCTTAGTCAGGGACATTCAGTACTTC. The encoded protein is CASSLVRDIQYF. The full variable domain, rest sourced from reference TRBV7-8 and TRBJ2-4, is GAGVSQSPRYKVAKRGQDVALRCDPISGHVSLFWYQQALGQGPEFLTYFQNEAQLDKSGLPSDRFFAERPEGSVSTLKIQRTQQEDSAVYLCASSLVRDIQYFGAGTRLSVL.

There are many counts of this clonotype. The chain recombines TRBV2 with TRBJ2-5; D possibly corresponds to TRBD1 (6 bases). Germline V gives CDR1 SNHLY, CDR2 FYNNEI. The CDR3 is made up of 13 amino acids. V was trimmed by 5 bases and J by 1 base, leaving 8 bases between them. CDR3 residues: CASSWTAQETQYF. The DNA for the CDR3 is TGTGCCAGCAGTTGGACAGCCCAAGAGACCCAGTACTTC. The whole variable domain, filled in from reference TRBV2 and TRBJ2-5, reads EPEVTQTPSHQVTQMGQEVILRCVPISNHLYFYWYRQILGQKVEFLVSFYNNEISEKSEIFDDQFSVERPDGSNFTLKIRSTKLEDSAMYFCASSWTAQETQYFGPGTRLLVL.

The gene calls are TRBV7-2 and TRBJ1-2, with 11 bases fitting TRBD1. Trimming cost V 2 bases and J 0 bases; bases outside gene matches: 11. This CDR3 is built from 19 residues. Per germline, CDR1 SGHTA and CDR2 FQGNSA. The CDR3 sequence is CASSLLGTGGEKPNYGYTF. DNA of the CDR3: TGTGCCAGCAGCTTATTAGGGACAGGGGGTGAAAAACCTAACTATGGCTACACCTTC.

V usage is TRBV2 and J usage is TRBJ1-4; a possible D gene is TRBD1 (5 bases). This CDR3 is built from 16 residues. Germline V gives CDR1 SNHLY, CDR2 FYNNEI. The CDR3 sequence: CARGPSSKGSDEKLFF. The CDR3 DNA reads as TGTGCTAGAGGACCAAGCTCGAAGGGGAGTGACGAAAAACTGTTTTTT.

This clonotype was found many times. The gene calls are TRBV2 and TRBJ2-5; D tentatively fits TRBD1 or TRBD2 (5 bases each). Trimming removed 3 bases at V and 1 base at J, with 12 bases between. The CDR3 consists of 15 residues. Germline V CDR1 and CDR2: SNHLY, FYNNEI. The chain's CDR3 is CASSEGVALQETQYF. DNA for the CDR3: TGTGCCAGCAGTGAGGGGGTAGCGCTCCAAGAGACCCAGTACTTC.